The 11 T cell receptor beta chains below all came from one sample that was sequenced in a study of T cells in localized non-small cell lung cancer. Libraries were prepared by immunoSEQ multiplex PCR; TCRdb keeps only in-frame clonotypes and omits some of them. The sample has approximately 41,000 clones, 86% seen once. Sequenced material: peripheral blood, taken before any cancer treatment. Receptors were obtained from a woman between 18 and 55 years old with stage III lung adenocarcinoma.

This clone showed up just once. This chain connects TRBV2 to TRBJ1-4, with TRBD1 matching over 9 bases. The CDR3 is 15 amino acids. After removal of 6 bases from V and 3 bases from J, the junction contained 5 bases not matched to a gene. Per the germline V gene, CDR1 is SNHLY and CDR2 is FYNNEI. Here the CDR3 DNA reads TGTGCCAGCAGAGACAGGGGGTTAGCTAATGAAAAACTGTTTTTT. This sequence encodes CASRDRGLANEKLFF.

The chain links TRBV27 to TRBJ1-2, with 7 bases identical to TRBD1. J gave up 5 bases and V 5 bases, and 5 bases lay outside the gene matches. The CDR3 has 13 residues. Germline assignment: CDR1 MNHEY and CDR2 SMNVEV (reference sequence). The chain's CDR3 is CASSLPQGYGYTF. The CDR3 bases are TGTGCCAGCAGTCTACCACAGGGGTATGGCTACACCTTC.

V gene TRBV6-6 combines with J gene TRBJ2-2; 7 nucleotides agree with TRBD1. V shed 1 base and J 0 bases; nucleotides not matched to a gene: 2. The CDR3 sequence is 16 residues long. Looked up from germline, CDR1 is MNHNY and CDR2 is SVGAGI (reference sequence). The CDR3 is CASSYFGTANTGELFF. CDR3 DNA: TGTGCCAGCAGTTACTTCGGGACAGCGAACACCGGGGAGCTGTTTTTT.

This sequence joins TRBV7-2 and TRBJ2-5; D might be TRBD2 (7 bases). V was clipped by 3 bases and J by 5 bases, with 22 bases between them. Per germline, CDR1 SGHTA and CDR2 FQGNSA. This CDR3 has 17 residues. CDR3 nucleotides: TGTGCCAGCAGCTTCCGCGAGGCGGGGGCTTCACGGGAGACCCAGTACTTC. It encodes CASSFREAGASRETQYF.

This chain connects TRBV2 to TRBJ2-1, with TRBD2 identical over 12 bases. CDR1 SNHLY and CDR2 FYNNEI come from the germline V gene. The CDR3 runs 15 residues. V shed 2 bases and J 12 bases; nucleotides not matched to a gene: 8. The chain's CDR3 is CASSELTSGGPGQFF. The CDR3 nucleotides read TGTGCCAGCAGTGAACTAACTAGCGGGGGGCCGGGGCAGTTCTTC. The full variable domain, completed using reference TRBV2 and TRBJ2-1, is EPEVTQTPSHQVTQMGQEVILRCVPISNHLYFYWYRQILGQKVEFLVSFYNNEISEKSEIFDDQFSVERPDGSNFTLKIRSTKLEDSAMYFCASSELTSGGPGQFFGPGTRLTVL.

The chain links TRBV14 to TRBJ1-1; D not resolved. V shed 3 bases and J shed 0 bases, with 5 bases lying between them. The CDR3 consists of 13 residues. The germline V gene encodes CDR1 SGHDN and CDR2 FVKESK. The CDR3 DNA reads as TGTGCCAGCAGCCAGTCTCTGAACACTGAAGCTTTCTTT. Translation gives CASSQSLNTEAFF.

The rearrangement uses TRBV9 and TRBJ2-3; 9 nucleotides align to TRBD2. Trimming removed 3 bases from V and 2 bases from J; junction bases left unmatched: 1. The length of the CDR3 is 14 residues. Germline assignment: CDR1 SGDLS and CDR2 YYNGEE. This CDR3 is CASSERGATDTQYF. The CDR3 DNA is TGTGCCAGCAGCGAGCGGGGGGCCACAGATACGCAGTATTTT.

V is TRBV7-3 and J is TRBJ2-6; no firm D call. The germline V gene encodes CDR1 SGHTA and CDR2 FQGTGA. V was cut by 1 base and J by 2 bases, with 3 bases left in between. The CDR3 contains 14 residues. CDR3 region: CASSLNPGANVLTF. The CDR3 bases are TGTGCCAGCAGCTTAAATCCTGGGGCCAACGTCCTGACTTTC.

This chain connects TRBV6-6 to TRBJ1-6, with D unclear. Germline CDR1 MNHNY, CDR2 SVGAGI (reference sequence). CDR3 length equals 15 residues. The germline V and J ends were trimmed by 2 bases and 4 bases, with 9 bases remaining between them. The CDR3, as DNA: TGTGCCAGCAGTTACGGACGGAATTATAATTCACCCCTCCACTTT. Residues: CASSYGRNYNSPLHF.

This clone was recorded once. CDR3 sequence (DNA): TGTGCCAGCAGCTCAGGGGTCGGGGAGCTGTTTTTT. Its translation: CASSSGVGELFF. The chain couples TRBV5-6 to TRBJ2-2; D is perhaps TRBD1 (6 bases). V was shortened by 3 bases and J by 7 bases, with 7 bases between the two germline ends. Germline loops: CDR1 SGHDT, CDR2 YYEEEE. The CDR3 covers 12 residues.

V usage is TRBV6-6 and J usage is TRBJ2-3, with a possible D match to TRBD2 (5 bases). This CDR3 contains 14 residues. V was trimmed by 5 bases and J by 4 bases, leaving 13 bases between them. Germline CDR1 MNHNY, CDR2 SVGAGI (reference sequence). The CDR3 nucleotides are TGTGCCAGCAGTGCCGGGTCGAGGGCAGATACGCAGTATTTT. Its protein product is CASSAGSRADTQYF.